This is a list of T cell receptor beta chains from one sample in a study of blood T cell repertoires in COVID-19. Produced via immunoSEQ multiplex PCR; TCRdb's table is partial and in-frame only. This table holds some 230,000 clones, about 88% found once. Sequencing was performed on peripheral blood. The receptors were sampled from a woman in her 50s with COVID-19, enrolled during active disease. The CDR3 runs from the conserved cysteine through the conserved F or W. The D gene is left open where the match is weak. The size field is filled for only some rows; it gives once, few, many or a size class.

TRBD1 TRBJ2-4 . 14 TRBV19 TGTGCCAGTAGTATGGGACAGACCAAAAACATTCAGTACTTC CASSMGQTKNIQYF
TRBD1 TRBJ1-2 . 18 TRBV9 TGTGCCAGCAGCGTAGAGGTCCTTGGGGGACAGCCTAACTATGGCTACACCTTC CASSVEVLGGQPNYGYTF
. TRBJ2-5 . 11 TRBV12-3/TRBV12-4 TGTGCCAGCCGGTCCCGGGAGACCCAGTACTTC CASRSRETQYF
TRBD1 TRBJ1-1 . 15 TRBV6-2/TRBV6-3 TGTGCCAGCAGTCCGCGACAGGGAAGGGAGACTGAAGCTTTCTTT CASSPRQGRETEAFF
. TRBJ2-2 . 14 TRBV27 TGTGCCAGCAGTTCCTGGACAGACACCGGGGAGCTGTTTTTT CASSSWTDTGELFF
TRBD1 TRBJ1-2 . 17 TRBV9 TGTGCCAGCAGCGTAGTTGTAGGGACAGCAGCTAACTATGGCTACACCTTC CASSVVVGTAANYGYTF
. TRBJ2-1 . 15 TRBV5-1 TGCGCCAGCAGTCTGGAGGGGATCCTAAACAATGAGCAGTTCTTC CASSLEGILNNEQFF
. TRBJ2-7 . 15 TRBV11-2 TGTGCCAGCAGATTAGAGTCTCGGGTGGGCTACGAGCAGTACTTC CASRLESRVGYEQYF
. TRBJ2-1 . 15 TRBV9 TGTGCCAGCGGGGCCCTACCCAAGACTGTGAATGAGCAGTTCTTC CASGALPKTVNEQFF
TRBD1 TRBJ2-1 . 15 TRBV30 TGTGCCTGGAGTGTACAGGGACAGTTTTACAATGAGCAGTTCTTC CAWSVQGQFYNEQFF
. TRBJ2-7 . 15 TRBV7-9 TGTGCCAGCAGCTCCCTTGAACCCGGGATCTACGAGCAGTACTTC CASSSLEPGIYEQYF
TRBD2 TRBJ2-3 . 15 TRBV7-3 TGTGCCAGCAGTTCCCCGGGACTACTTTCAGATACGCAGTATTTT CASSSPGLLSDTQYF
TRBD2 TRBJ2-3 . 15 TRBV7-6 TGTGCCAGCAGCTTTAACGGGGGGGAGGTAGATACGCAGTATTTT CASSFNGGEVDTQYF
. TRBJ1-5 once 16 TRBV19 TGTGCCAGTAGTATGATCCAGGGGTATGGCAATCAGCCCCAGCATTTT CASSMIQGYGNQPQHF
. TRBJ1-1 . 13 TRBV6-5 TGTGCCAGCAGAACAGGGCAGGGCACTGAAGCTTTCTTT CASRTGQGTEAFF
. TRBJ2-1 . 16 TRBV7-8 TGTGCCAGCAGCTTACTCGCGGGGACTCAACGGAATGAGCAGTTCTTC CASSLLAGTQRNEQFF
TRBD2 TRBJ2-1 . 20 TRBV3-1/TRBV3-2 TGTGCCAGCAGCTTAGATTTGGCTAGCGGGGTCACGAGCTCCTACAATGAGCAGTTCTTC CASSLDLASGVTSSYNEQFF
. TRBJ1-5 . 13 TRBV28 TGTGCCAGCAGTTACGGTAGCAATCAGCCCCAGCATTTT CASSYGSNQPQHF
TRBD2 TRBJ2-4 . 14 TRBV6-4 TGTGCCACCTCCCGGGAGGGAGCGGGGCACATTCAGTACTTC CATSREGAGHIQYF
TRBD1 TRBJ1-2 . 14 TRBV3-1/TRBV3-2 TGTGCCAGCAGTTTAGGGACAGGGAACTATGGCTACACCTTC CASSLGTGNYGYTF
. TRBJ2-3 . 16 TRBV28 TGTGCCAGCAGTCCCGGGTCCTACGCCTCCACAGATACGCAGTATTTT CASSPGSYASTDTQYF
. TRBJ2-3 . 14 TRBV19 TGTGCCAGTAGTATCAAAGGACTCGGTGGGGCGCAGTATTTT CASSIKGLGGAQYF
TRBD2 TRBJ2-1 . 19 TRBV11-3 TGTGCCAGCAGCGACCTCCCGGGACTAGCGGGGGGGCCCTTACATGAGCAGTTCTTC CASSDLPGLAGGPLHEQFF
. TRBJ1-1 . 15 TRBV7-2 TGTGCCAGCAGCCCATCCTTACGAGGGCGCACTGAAGCTTTCTTT CASSPSLRGRTEAFF
. TRBJ2-2 . 14 TRBV6-4 TGTGCCAGCAGTGACTCGATGAGGTCCGGGGAGCTGTTTTTT CASSDSMRSGELFF
TRBD1 TRBJ1-5 . 18 TRBV7-2 TGTGCCAGCAGCAAGGGCTCGGGGCAGGGGGCGAGTAATCAGCCCCAGCATTTT CASSKGSGQGASNQPQHF
. TRBJ1-6 . 17 TRBV7-6 TGTGCCAGCAGCTTACGGCTTGGAGGGGTGGGGGATTCACCCCTCCACTTT CASSLRLGGVGDSPLHF
. TRBJ1-6 . 14 TRBV18 TGTGCCAGCTCAGCCGGCAGGGCCAATTCACCCCTCCACTTT CASSAGRANSPLHF
. TRBJ2-2 . 15 TRBV6-4 TGTGCCAGCAGTGAATCAGGGTGGAACACCGGGGAGCTGTTTTTT CASSESGWNTGELFF
TRBD1 TRBJ2-5 . 15 TRBV7-8 TGTGCCAGCAGCCCGACAGGGGTGGGAATAGAGACCCAGTACTTC CASSPTGVGIETQYF
. TRBJ2-2 . 16 TRBV5-1 TGCGCCAGCAGCTCCCTAGCACACGCGAACACCGGGGAGCTGTTTTTT CASSSLAHANTGELFF
TRBD1 TRBJ2-3 . 13 TRBV24-1 TGTGCCAGCCGGGACAGGGGGACAGATACGCAGTATTTT CASRDRGTDTQYF